One sample yielded the 25 T cell receptor beta chains listed below, sequenced in a study of T cell responses to AZD1222 COVID-19 vaccine. Using immunoSEQ multiplex PCR, the repertoire was profiled, and TCRdb retains in-frame clones only, with some absent. This sample yields 70,000 to 90,000 clones, of which roughly 84% are seen a single time; around 20% belongs to the top ten. The specimen was peripheral blood, collected 28 days after the second AZD1222 dose. These receptors were taken from an adult who received the AZD1222 COVID-19 vaccine.

This clone showed up just a few times. V gene TRBV4-2 combines with J gene TRBJ1-5; D is unresolved. CDR3 length equals 16 residues. Deletions cut 0 bases from V and 3 bases from J, with 12 bases between. Germline values: CDR1 LGHNA, CDR2 YNFKEQ. CDR3 sequence (DNA): TGTGCCAGCAGCCAAGAGAAGGGCAGGATCAATCAGCCCCAGCATTTT. Translating gives CASSQEKGRINQPQHF.

This sequence joins TRBV5-5 and TRBJ1-4; no reliable D call. This CDR3 is 15 amino acids long. CDR1 is SGHKS, CDR2 YYEKEE, per germline (reference sequence). Between the trimmed V and J ends, which lost 3 bases and 7 bases, there was a span of 16 bases. The CDR3 region is CASSWTGSFGEKLFF. The CDR3 nucleotides are TGTGCCAGCAGCTGGACCGGGAGCTTCGGTGAAAAACTGTTTTTT.

The chain uses TRBV7-9 and TRBJ1-1; D may be TRBD1 (5 bases). With 5 bases removed from V and 3 bases from J, the gap between germline ends came to 10 bases. The CDR3 runs 13 residues. Germline values: CDR1 SEHNR, CDR2 FQNEAQ (reference sequence). CDR3 sequence (DNA): TGTGCCAGCAGCCTCCTGACAGACACTGAAGCTTTCTTT. Protein sequence: CASSLLTDTEAFF.

The V gene is TRBV5-1, the J gene TRBJ1-2, with 8 nucleotides matching TRBD1. Germline V gives CDR1 SGHRS, CDR2 YFSETQ. V was clipped by 0 bases and J by 3 bases; unmatched bases: 4. The CDR3 contains 15 residues. CDR3 protein: CASSLDQGAHYGYTF. Here the CDR3 DNA reads TGCGCCAGCAGCTTGGACCAGGGGGCCCACTATGGCTACACCTTC.

The chain has TRBV2 and TRBJ1-4; 9 bases agree with TRBD1. The CDR3 covers 14 residues. With 10 bases clipped from V and 5 bases from J, the junction kept 8 bases outside the gene matches. Germline V gene data show CDR1 as SNHLY and CDR2 as FYNNEI. The CDR3 coding sequence is TGTGCCACCAGGGACAGGGCCCAGAATGAAAAACTGTTTTTT. It translates to CATRDRAQNEKLFF.

The DNA of the CDR3 is TGTGCCAGCAGCCTTCGGGAGGCGAACACTGAAGCTTTCTTT. Protein product: CASSLREANTEAFF. The rearrangement joins TRBV3-1 (or the pseudogene TRBV3-2) to TRBJ1-1, with no clear D. Deletions cut 4 bases from V and 1 base from J, with 10 bases between. The CDR3 contains 14 residues. The germline V gene encodes CDR1 LGHDT and CDR2 YNNKEL (reference sequence).

V usage is TRBV11-1 and J usage is TRBJ2-7; D uncertain. CDR3 length: 12 residues. The V gene lost 5 bases and the J gene lost 5 bases, with 10 bases spanning the gap. Germline V gene lookup returns CDR1 SGHAT and CDR2 FQDESV (reference sequence). The chain's CDR3 is CASSPSRNEQYF. In nucleotides, the CDR3 is TGTGCCAGCAGCCCCTCGAGGAACGAGCAGTACTTC.

The rearrangement joins TRBV7-3 to TRBJ2-7; D not resolved. The V end lost 1 base, the J end lost 7 bases, and 11 bases lay between the germline ends. This CDR3 has 13 amino acids. The germline CDR1 and CDR2 sequences are SGHTA and FQGTGA. The chain's CDR3 is CASSLNSQLEQYF. In DNA, the CDR3 is TGTGCCAGCAGCTTAAACTCCCAACTGGAGCAGTACTTC.

The rearrangement links TRBV5-1 to TRBJ1-6; D is unresolved. V was trimmed by 0 bases and J by 11 bases, leaving 15 bases between them. Per the germline V gene, CDR1 is SGHRS and CDR2 is YFSETQ. The CDR3 is made up of 15 amino acids. This CDR3 reads CASSLGPGDTAPLHF. DNA of the CDR3: TGCGCCAGCAGCTTGGGGCCAGGAGATACAGCACCCCTCCACTTT.

V and J are TRBV6-5 and TRBJ1-1; a possible D gene is TRBD1 (5 bases). Deletions cut 2 bases from V and 1 base from J, with 14 bases between. Germline V CDR1 and CDR2: MNHEY, SVGAGI. This CDR3 has 16 amino acids. The CDR3 nucleotides are TGTGCCAGCAGTTACGGGGCAGGTGAATGGAACACTGAAGCTTTCTTT. Its protein is CASSYGAGEWNTEAFF.

The chain uses TRBV6-5 and TRBJ2-7; 9 bases line up with TRBD1. V trimming: 5 bases; J trimming: 2 bases; junction bases outside the gene matches: 7. In germline, CDR1 is MNHEY, CDR2 SVGAGI. CDR3 length: 15 residues. The DNA of the CDR3 is TGTGCCAGCAGTCACCTCGGGGACAGGGCCTACGAGCAGTACTTC. The encoded protein is CASSHLGDRAYEQYF.

The V and J genes are TRBV28 and TRBJ1-3; D gene ambiguous. V was pared by 5 bases and J by 0 bases, with 11 bases between. The CDR3 has 15 residues. Germline V CDR1 and CDR2: MDHEN, SYDVKM. The CDR3 is CASSDGRNSGNTIYF. Written as DNA, the CDR3 is TGTGCCAGCAGTGACGGACGGAACTCTGGAAACACCATATATTTT.

The chain carries TRBV5-5 and TRBJ2-7, with D perhaps TRBD2 (6 bases). The CDR3 sequence is 14 residues long. The ends were cut back, 0 bases at V and 1 base at J, with 8 bases in the middle. Germline CDR1 is SGHKS and CDR2 is YYEKEE (reference sequence). CDR3 in DNA: TGTGCCAGCAGCTTGGGGGGACTTTCCTACGAGCAGTACTTC. This translates into CASSLGGLSYEQYF.

The chain has TRBV24-1 and TRBJ2-3; 9 bases map to TRBD2. The CDR3 has 13 amino acids. Germline CDR1 reads KGHDR; CDR2 reads SFDVKD. Germline trimming cut 12 bases from V and 3 bases from J; bases unmatched to any gene: 6. The DNA for the CDR3 is TGTGCCGCGGGAGCGGGGGGAACAGATACGCAGTATTTT. Amino acids: CAAGAGGTDTQYF.

The chain combines TRBV21-1 with TRBJ1-4; the listed D gene, TRBD1, was not tested against the DNA. TRBV21-1 is a recognized pseudogene. This CDR3 is built from 15 residues. The CDR3 sequence: CASSKVGAANEKLFF. Written as DNA, the CDR3 is TGTGCCAGCAGCAAAGTGGGGGCGGCTAATGAAAAACTGTTTTTT.

The J gene is TRBJ2-1, the V gene TRBV29-1; D might be TRBD2 (6 bases). The CDR3 runs to 13 residues. Germline V CDR1 and CDR2: SQVTM, ANQGSEA. V was cut by 6 bases and J by 8 bases, with 17 bases left in between. The chain's CDR3 is CSVLYGGVDEQFF. CDR3 bases: TGCAGCGTCTTGTACGGGGGTGTGGATGAGCAGTTCTTC.

This clone turned up a few times. The chain joins TRBV11-2 to TRBJ2-4; possible D gene TRBD1, 5 bases. The V and J ends lost 1 base and 0 bases respectively, with 10 bases between them. This CDR3 has 16 amino acids. In germline, CDR1 is SGHAT, CDR2 FQNNGV. CDR3 sequence: CASSLASRVAKNIQYF. CDR3 nucleotides: TGTGCCAGCAGCTTAGCCAGCAGGGTAGCCAAAAACATTCAGTACTTC.

This clone has only one observation. The chain carries TRBV30 and TRBJ2-6; D might be TRBD2 (6 bases). The CDR3 runs 17 residues. With 5 bases removed from V and 1 base from J, the gap between germline ends came to 18 bases. Germline V gene data show CDR1 as GTSNPN and CDR2 as SVGIG (reference sequence). CDR3 sequence reads: CAWSRGFLRSGANVLTF. DNA for the CDR3: TGTGCCTGGTCCCGGGGGTTTTTGCGATCTGGGGCCAACGTCCTGACTTTC.

This clone was observed a handful of times. The genes are TRBV30 and TRBJ1-2, with a possible D match to TRBD1 (5 bases). The CDR3 covers 13 residues. V lost 0 bases and J lost 7, with 12 bases in between. The germline V gene has CDR1 GTSNPN and CDR2 SVGIG (reference sequence). CDR3 coding DNA: TGTGCCTGGAGTGTACAAGGGGAAGGTGGCTACACCTTC. It specifies CAWSVQGEGGYTF.

The chain carries TRBV11-3 and TRBJ2-1; D not resolved. This CDR3 is built from 14 residues. V was shortened by 0 bases and J by 4 bases, with 7 bases between the two germline ends. Germline CDR1 reads SGHNT; CDR2 reads YENEEA. CDR3 nucleotides: TGTGCCAGCAGCTTAGATTCCAGGTACAATGAGCAGTTCTTC. Translated: CASSLDSRYNEQFF.

V is TRBV29-1 and J is TRBJ2-3; TRBD1 is a possible D gene (6 bases). Trimming pared 8 bases from V and 6 bases from J, leaving 21 bases between. There are 14 residues in the CDR3. The germline gives CDR1 SQVTM, CDR2 ANQGSEA. CDR3 residues: CSYRAGGASDTQYF. The DNA of the CDR3 is TGCAGCTACAGGGCCGGTGGAGCATCCGATACGCAGTATTTT.

V is TRBV5-6 and J is TRBJ2-3, with 11 bases matching TRBD2. Germline CDR1 is SGHDT and CDR2 is YYEEEE. V lost 4 bases to trimming and J lost 5 bases; unmatched junction nucleotides: 9. The CDR3 covers 16 residues. The CDR3 region is CASSLSGGASGDTQYF. CDR3 nucleotide sequence: TGTGCCAGCAGCCTTAGCGGGGGGGCCTCAGGAGATACGCAGTATTTT.

The J gene is TRBJ1-2, the V gene TRBV2; D uncertain. Per germline, CDR1 SNHLY and CDR2 FYNNEI. V was cut by 8 bases and J by 1 base, with 8 bases left in between. CDR3 length: 12 residues. CDR3 sequence (DNA): TGTGCCAGCGGGCAGAATAACTATGGCTACACCTTC. Translating it yields CASGQNNYGYTF.

This chain links TRBV20-1 with TRBJ2-7; D assignment may be TRBD1 or TRBD2 (5 bases each). CDR1 is DFQATT and CDR2 is SNEGSKA in the germline V gene (reference sequence). The CDR3 spans 11 residues. V gave up 5 bases and J gave up 7 bases, with 12 bases separating them. The CDR3 spells CSAGTPGEQYF. In nucleotides, the CDR3 is TGCAGTGCTGGGACCCCTGGGGAGCAGTACTTC.

A note on this clone: Sequence at one end of the junction differs from germline and may be a read error. This chain joins TRBV12-3 or TRBV12-4 and TRBJ1-2; no definite D call. This CDR3 is 13 amino acids long. Here the CDR3 DNA reads TGTGCCAGCAGTTTCGGCAGCCACTATGGCTGCACCTTC. Its translation is CASSFGSHYGCTF.